This record looks at one T cell receptor beta chain sequence and its context. The sample is drawn from a study of blood T cell repertoires in COVID-19. Study context: T cells, B-cell-depleted T cells, or PBMCs provided the cDNA or gDNA that served as material.

CDR3 length: 13 residues. Germline V gives CDR1 ENHRY, CDR2 SYGVKD. The ends were cut back, 7 bases at V and 9 bases at J, with 16 bases in the middle. The method was immunoSEQ multiplex PCR; TCRdb's version includes in-frame clones alone and lacks a portion of them. The repertoire includes roughly 80,000 clones, about 83% of them detected once, and 29% sits in the top ten. Sequenced: peripheral blood. This chain uses TRBV10-3 with TRBJ2-1; the D gene is possibly TRBD2 (6 bases). This sequence was found in a woman at least 80 years old with acute or convalescent COVID-19. The CDR3 reads CAINQPSGLEQFF. The DNA of the CDR3 is TGTGCCATCAACCAACCCTCGGGACTTGAGCAGTTCTTC.